This T cell receptor beta chain was profiled in a study of CXCR3-negative and CXCR3-positive naive CD8 T cells. About the study: There were 120 million to 150 million TRB reads altogether, and each library had about 1.5 +/- 0.3 million of them.

TRB cDNA libraries were made by UMI-labeled 5' RACE. TCRdb re-called the 5' RACE reads; one entry per CDR3 protein, DNA not given. The sample totals about 130,000 distinct CDR3 sequences. Concerning this clonotype: Its antigen is unknown.

Study-wide results and limits: CXCR3-positive naive cells carried more hydrophobic TRB CDR3s than CXCR3-negative ones. Whereas both naive subsets had comparably high diversity, memory CD8+ cells had much lower diversity. TRBV-TRBJ usage matched between naive CXCR3-negative and CXCR3-positive cells but not between memory cells.

Looked up from germline, CDR1 is LGHNA and CDR2 is YSLEER. This CDR3 region has 14 residues. J is TRBJ2-7 and V is TRBV4-3; the TCRdb D gene call, TRBD2, has no DNA to confirm it. This receptor was taken from a human donor in good health. Some clones in this sample may be carry-over from other donors' samples. Sequenced sample: naive CXCR3+ CD8+ T cells from blood. The subset was: CD45RO-CCR7+CD27+CD95- naive CD8+ T cells expressing CXCR3 (TNR3+). This CDR3 is CACSQSGGPYEQYF.